Listed below are T cell receptor beta chains from one sample, sequenced in a study of cytomegalovirus exposure and HLA in healthy donors. Method: immunoSEQ multiplex PCR; TCRdb's copy keeps in-frame clones and lacks some. The sample yields 150,000 to 170,000 clones, about 86% seen once. What was sequenced was PBMCs. The source of these receptors is a human donor in good health. Each CDR3 is given with its conserved first and last residue. Rows may omit the clone size; those that give it use once, few, many or a size class.

v_call	j_call	cdr3_length	clone_size	cdr3_aa
TRBV27	TRBJ1-2	14	NA	CASSPAGVFYGYTF
TRBV5-4	TRBJ2-7	17	NA	CASSPAGTSVSSYEQYF
TRBV5-1	TRBJ2-5	14	once	CASSLAGQGETQYF
TRBV6-1	TRBJ2-7	15	NA	CAARGGVGTAYEQYF
TRBV5-1	TRBJ2-5	15	NA	CASSLGQAGRETQYF
TRBV2	TRBJ1-1	16	NA	CASSDKGQGVNTEAFF
TRBV18	TRBJ2-1	16	NA	CASSPRRDLGSGEQFF
TRBV2	TRBJ1-4	15	NA	CASSDRTQGVEKLFF
TRBV7-8	TRBJ1-2	15	NA	CASSLPGTGDGGYTF
TRBV5-6	TRBJ2-7	14	once	CASSPGQIGYEQYF
TRBV6-5	TRBJ1-3	14	NA	CASKILSSGNTIYF
TRBV28	TRBJ2-7	13	many	CASSFSQPYEQYF
TRBV27	TRBJ1-1	12	NA	CASMRGLNEAFF
TRBV18	TRBJ1-5	15	NA	CASSPSAGVHQPQHF
TRBV13	TRBJ2-7	12	NA	CASSPDRREQYF
TRBV28	TRBJ2-4	15	NA	CASSLSTGSKNIQYF
TRBV9	TRBJ2-2	15	NA	CASSPGTPSTGELFF
TRBV29-1	TRBJ2-5	14	NA	CSVGPSGSVETQYF
TRBV9	TRBJ1-6	16	once	CASSPRDFALGSPLHF
TRBV11-2	TRBJ2-7	13	NA	CASSTGGDYEQYF
TRBV5-1	TRBJ2-1	13	NA	CASNQGVNNEQFF
TRBV7-6	TRBJ2-1	20	NA	CASSSYKTRGLAGAYNEQFF
TRBV10-2	TRBJ2-3	14	NA	CASSVSGSTDTQYF
TRBV6-1	TRBJ2-5	15	NA	CASNPDRGLLETQYF
TRBV6-6	TRBJ1-1	13	NA	CASSPQGATEAFF
TRBV7-8	TRBJ2-7	15	once	CASSLVGPRSDEQYF
TRBV7-3	TRBJ1-1	14	NA	CASSPHGPDTEAFF
TRBV28	TRBJ1-5	16	NA	CASSAWTGSRNQPQHF
TRBV5-4	TRBJ1-3	14	NA	CASSTQGTQNTIYF
TRBV27	TRBJ1-2	14	few	CASGLTGGNYGYTF
TRBV6-1	TRBJ1-2	16	NA	CASSEPRPTLVYGYTF
TRBV19	TRBJ1-3	16	few	CASSHGDSLSGNTIYF
TRBV2	TRBJ2-7	13	NA	CASSEMVPGEQYF
TRBV15	TRBJ1-6	13	NA	CAAQRQGMAPLHF
TRBV10-3	TRBJ1-5	14	few	CAISEGQINQPQHF
TRBV19	TRBJ1-2	16	NA	CASSPDTSYLSYGYTF
TRBV12-2	TRBJ2-4	13	NA	CASRLGQKNIQYF
TRBV5-1	TRBJ2-5	14	NA	CASSLGDRVETQYF
TRBV27	TRBJ2-1	13	once	CASSFGTRNEQFF
TRBV4-1	TRBJ1-5	16	NA	CASSQEGGDPYQPQHF
TRBV11-2	TRBJ2-2	14	NA	CASSLIQNTGELFF
TRBV2	TRBJ1-1	14	NA	CASRGTGGFREAFF
TRBV4-1	TRBJ2-3	15	NA	CASSQEDAGTDTQYF
TRBV2	TRBJ2-2	14	few	CASSERDSPLAAVF
TRBV6-5	TRBJ1-6	14	few	CASSYSTRNSPLHF
TRBV21-1	TRBJ2-7	17	NA	CASSKAVWGAGGYEQYF
TRBV6-5	TRBJ2-2	14	NA	CASRGAAGTGELFF
TRBV27	TRBJ1-2	13	NA	CASRPTGDYGYTF
TRBV27	TRBJ1-5	14	NA	CASSPGQGNQPQHF
TRBV28	TRBJ2-1	16	NA	CASSSLAEESYNEQFF
TRBV6-1	TRBJ2-1	19	NA	CASSEEARGTVPSYNEQFF
TRBV5-1	TRBJ1-2	14	NA	CASATSGFTDGYTF
TRBV7-2	TRBJ1-2	15	NA	CASSLAGDRLYGYTF
TRBV29-1	TRBJ1-1	17	NA	CSVVRPAQGAKNTEAFF
TRBV15	TRBJ1-4	14	NA	CATSRDRQAEKLFF
TRBV19	TRBJ2-7	15	NA	CASTPRGGFFYEQYF
TRBV9	TRBJ2-1	14	NA	CASSHPNGNNEQFF